This entry lists 32 T cell receptor beta chains sequenced from one sample in a study of blood T cell repertoires in COVID-19. The table came from immunoSEQ multiplex PCR; TCRdb's copy has only in-frame clones and leaves some out. The sample contains about 100,000 clones, roughly 84% of which appear only once. Sequencing was done on a sample of peripheral blood. These receptors were obtained from a human donor in a cohort sampled during active COVID-19.

The chain uses TRBV9 and TRBJ1-1; 8 bases map to TRBD1. V lost 4 bases and J lost 1; bases outside the gene matches: 6. The CDR3 length is 15 residues. Germline values: CDR1 SGDLS, CDR2 YYNGEE. CDR3 in DNA: TGTGCCAGCAGCAAGACAGGGGCCGGGAACACTGAAGCTTTCTTT. Its translation: CASSKTGAGNTEAFF.

The gene calls are TRBV9 and TRBJ2-5; 7 bases map to TRBD1. The CDR3 loop spans 14 amino acids. The germline V gene has CDR1 SGDLS and CDR2 YYNGEE. Trimming cost V 3 bases and J 2 bases; bases outside gene matches: 4. The CDR3 spells CASSGGQAQETQYF. The DNA of the CDR3 is TGTGCCAGCAGCGGCGGACAGGCGCAAGAGACCCAGTACTTC.

The rearrangement links TRBV7-2 to TRBJ2-3; D is possibly TRBD2 (6 bases). The germline gives CDR1 SGHTA, CDR2 FQGNSA. Trimming took off 0 bases at V and 0 bases at J, with 7 bases between the two ends. The CDR3 runs 15 residues. The CDR3 nucleotides are TGTGCCAGCAGCTTAGCACGGGAGAGCACAGATACGCAGTATTTT. The encoded protein is CASSLARESTDTQYF.

J is TRBJ2-1 and V is TRBV6-2 or TRBV6-3; TRBD2 matches 8 bases. The germline V gene encodes CDR1 MNHEY and CDR2 SVGEGT. Trimming at V came to 6 bases and at J to 9 bases, leaving 13 bases not matched to a gene. This CDR3 has 15 residues. The CDR3, as DNA: TGTGCCAGCAGCCCCCGGGGGGGGCGGGAAGGTGAGCAGTTCTTC. This gives the protein CASSPRGGREGEQFF.

This clone was counted between two and nine times. The genes are TRBV2 and TRBJ2-1, with 9 positions matching TRBD2. The CDR3 covers 13 residues. Losses at the gene ends were 4 bases for V and 12 bases for J; bases not matched to a gene: 7. From germline, CDR1 is SNHLY and CDR2 FYNNEI. CDR3 in DNA: TGTGCCAGCAGTGGGCTAGCGGGAATCACGCAGTTCTTC. It codes for CASSGLAGITQFF.

The chain is built from TRBV10-1 and TRBJ2-7; TRBD2 might be the D (6 bases). The CDR3 totals 13 residues. From germline, CDR1 is WNHNN and CDR2 SYGVQD (reference sequence). The ends were cut back, 1 base at V and 7 bases at J, with 11 bases in the middle. For the CDR3, the DNA is TGCGCCAGCAGTGAGTTCGGACTATTTGAGCAGTACTTC. Its translation is CASSEFGLFEQYF.

The rearrangement joins TRBV5-1 to TRBJ2-5, with D maybe TRBD2 (6 bases). Trimming took 6 bases from V and 5 from J, leaving 17 bases between them. This CDR3 contains 14 residues. CDR1 is SGHRS, CDR2 YFSETQ, per germline. The CDR3 protein is CASTPLRAGETQYF. CDR3 nucleotides: TGCGCCAGCACCCCCCTTCGCGCGGGGGAGACCCAGTACTTC.

This chain connects TRBV2 to TRBJ1-6; 7 bases are shared with TRBD1. V lost 8 bases, J lost 8 bases, and 9 bases stayed unmatched. CDR1 SNHLY and CDR2 FYNNEI come from the germline V gene. This CDR3 contains 14 residues. The CDR3 loop reads CASYGQDAYSPLHF. For the CDR3, the DNA is TGTGCCAGCTACGGACAGGACGCTTATTCACCCCTCCACTTT.

The chain couples TRBV3-1 (or the pseudogene TRBV3-2) to TRBJ1-2, with no clear D. The germline V and J ends were trimmed by 1 base and 4 bases, with 10 bases remaining between them. Germline assignment: CDR1 LGHDT and CDR2 YNNKEL (reference sequence). There are 14 residues in the CDR3. The CDR3 DNA reads as TGTGCCAGCAGCCAAGTCCGGCAGGCCTATGGCTACACCTTC. It translates to CASSQVRQAYGYTF.

The chain employs TRBV29-1 and TRBJ2-1; the match to TRBD1 covers 8 bases. In germline, CDR1 is SQVTM, CDR2 ANQGSEA. CDR3 length: 12 amino acids. The trim removed 3 bases at V and 6 bases at J, leaving 1 base unmatched. The CDR3 nucleotides read TGCAGCGTTGAGCAGGGGGCCAATGAGCAGTTCTTC. Translation gives CSVEQGANEQFF.

The CDR3 DNA is TGCAGCGTTGAAGGAGGCAGCGCGAACACCGGGGAGCTGTTTTTT. As protein: CSVEGGSANTGELFF. The chain joins TRBV29-1 to TRBJ2-2; no firm D call. Deletions cut 1 base from V and 0 bases from J, with 9 bases between. CDR3 length: 15 residues. CDR1 is SQVTM, CDR2 ANQGSEA, per germline.

This chain joins TRBV4-1 and TRBJ1-2; D may be TRBD1 (5 bases). V lost 2 bases, J lost 1 base, and 11 bases lay in between. CDR1 and CDR2 from the germline V gene are MGHRA and YSYEKL. This CDR3 has 15 residues. The chain's CDR3 is CASSQRRGNNYGYTF. For the CDR3, the DNA is TGCGCCAGCAGCCAACGGAGGGGAAATAACTATGGCTACACCTTC.

This chain joins TRBV18 and TRBJ2-3; maybe TRBD2 (5 bases). Germline CDR1 KGHSH, CDR2 LQKENI. The CDR3 loop spans 13 amino acids. Between the trimmed V and J ends, which lost 1 base and 5 bases, there was a span of 7 bases. The CDR3 sequence is CASSPRTRDTQYF. For the CDR3, the DNA is TGTGCCAGCTCACCACGGACTCGAGATACGCAGTATTTT.

V and J are TRBV9 and TRBJ2-3, with TRBD2 matching 8 bases. V dropped 4 bases and J dropped 2; count of bases not matched to a gene: 6. The germline V gene encodes CDR1 SGDLS and CDR2 YYNGEE. This CDR3 has 15 amino acids. The CDR3 spells CASSWRGEDTDTQYF. The CDR3 DNA sequence: TGTGCCAGCAGCTGGCGGGGGGAAGACACAGATACGCAGTATTTT.

The J gene is TRBJ2-7, the V gene TRBV5-1; D perhaps matches TRBD1 (5 bases). This CDR3 spans 13 amino acids. Per the germline V gene, CDR1 is SGHRS and CDR2 is YFSETQ. V was trimmed by 2 bases and J by 3 bases, leaving 9 bases between them. The CDR3: CASSLIDSYEQYF. CDR3 DNA: TGCGCCAGCAGCTTAATCGACAGCTACGAGCAGTACTTC.

J is TRBJ2-3 and V is TRBV10-2, with 8 bases that match TRBD2. There are 16 residues in the CDR3. With 3 bases clipped from V and 4 bases from J, the junction kept 9 bases outside the gene matches. Germline V lookup: CDR1 WSHSY, CDR2 SAAADI. CDR3 amino acids: CASSEEGSGNPDTQYF. The CDR3 DNA reads as TGCGCCAGCAGTGAAGAAGGTAGCGGGAACCCAGATACGCAGTATTTT.

This chain uses TRBV12-3 or TRBV12-4 with TRBJ1-6, with D perhaps matching TRBD1 (6 bases). The germline V and J ends were trimmed by 4 bases and 7 bases, with 8 bases remaining between them. The CDR3 totals 13 residues. The CDR3 coding sequence is TGTGCCAGCAGTTCCCAGGGGAATTCACCCCTCCACTTT. This translates into CASSSQGNSPLHF.

The chain has TRBV2 and TRBJ2-7, with D possibly being TRBD1 (6 bases). Germline V CDR1 and CDR2: SNHLY, FYNNEI. The CDR3 is 12 amino acids. V gave up 11 bases and J gave up 4 bases, with 15 bases separating them. CDR3 sequence: CAGRQDGYEQYF. The CDR3 nucleotides are TGTGCCGGAAGACAGGACGGGTACGAGCAGTACTTC.

This clone appeared a few times. The gene calls are TRBV25-1 and TRBJ1-6; D is undetermined. Looked up from germline, CDR1 is MGHDK and CDR2 is SYGVNS. This CDR3 is 15 amino acids long. V lost 4 bases, J lost 6 bases, and 13 bases lay in between. CDR3 sequence (DNA): TGTGCCAGCAGTGCCCTCGCGGAGCTTAATTCACCCCTCCACTTT. This sequence encodes CASSALAELNSPLHF.

V gene TRBV28 combines with J gene TRBJ2-3; no clear D. This CDR3 is 12 amino acids long. Germline CDR1 is MDHEN and CDR2 is SYDVKM. The V gene lost 4 bases and the J gene lost 6 bases, with 8 bases spanning the gap. This CDR3 reads CASSSYLDTQYF. As DNA, the CDR3 is TGTGCCAGCAGTTCGTATTTGGATACGCAGTATTTT.

Comment on this clone: Mismatch with germline at one junction end may stem from a read error. The same CDR3 arises from other DNA sequences in this sample as well. V gene TRBV9 combines with J gene TRBJ1-1; tentatively, D is TRBD1 (6 bases). The CDR3 is made up of 15 amino acids. Germline loops: CDR1 SGDLS, CDR2 YYNGEE. CDR3 in amino acids: CASTGQGRMNTEAFF. The DNA of the CDR3 is TGTGCCAGCACCGGGCAGGGGCGCATGAACACTGAAGCCTTCTTT. The entire variable domain, with the rest obtained from reference TRBV9 and TRBJ1-1, is as follows: DSGVTQTPKHLITATGQRVTLRCSPRSGDLSVYWYQQSLDQGLQFLIQYYNGEERAKGNILERFSAQQFPDLHSELNLSSLELGDSALYFCASTGQGRMNTEAFFGQGTRLTVV.

This clone was seen a single time. The chain links TRBV3-1 (or the pseudogene TRBV3-2) to TRBJ1-1, with D perhaps matching TRBD1 (5 bases). The length of the CDR3 is 16 residues. Germline CDR1 LGHDT, CDR2 YNNKEL (reference sequence). Trimming removed 1 base from V and 1 base from J, with 13 bases in between. CDR3 sequence: CASSQVITGRNTEAFF. CDR3 DNA: TGTGCCAGCAGCCAAGTGATTACAGGTAGGAACACTGAAGCTTTCTTT.

This clone was counted a single time. The CDR3 DNA sequence: TGTGCCAGCAGCTTAAGGGGGGGCATGAACACTGAAGCTTTCTTT. Its translation is CASSLRGGMNTEAFF. The chain employs TRBV7-8 and TRBJ1-1, with D tentatively TRBD1 (6 bases). The CDR3 is 15 amino acids. With 2 bases removed from V and 0 bases from J, the gap between germline ends came to 10 bases. In germline, CDR1 is SGHVS, CDR2 FQNEAQ.

The gene calls are TRBV27 and TRBJ1-1, with TRBD1 as a possible D gene (6 bases). The CDR3 spans 15 residues. From germline, CDR1 is MNHEY and CDR2 SMNVEV (reference sequence). V shed 7 bases and J shed 7 bases, with 22 bases lying between them. CDR3 sequence: CASTPRMAGAGEAFF. CDR3 nucleotides: TGTGCCAGCACCCCCCGAATGGCGGGGGCGGGTGAAGCTTTCTTT.

CDR3 loop: CASSYSPDREAGYTF. CDR3 nucleotide sequence: TGTGCCAGCAGTTACTCCCCGGACAGGGAGGCTGGCTACACCTTC. This sequence joins TRBV6-6 and TRBJ1-2, with 8 bases aligning to TRBD1. This CDR3 comprises 15 residues. Germline CDR1 is MNHNY and CDR2 is SVGAGI (reference sequence). Trimming cost V 0 bases and J 7 bases; bases outside gene matches: 7.

The genes are TRBV5-4 and TRBJ1-1, with D possibly matching TRBD1 (5 bases). CDR1 and CDR2 from the germline V gene are SGHNT and YYREEE (reference sequence). Trimming took 4 bases from V and 4 from J, leaving 20 bases between them. The length of the CDR3 is 16 residues. For the CDR3, the DNA is TGTGCCAGCAGCGCGGGGTGGGCTCAGGGAGGCACTGAAGCTTTCTTT. Amino acids: CASSAGWAQGGTEAFF.

In its sample, this clone was seen many times. The rearrangement joins TRBV5-6 to TRBJ2-3; 8 positions match TRBD2. The V gene end was trimmed by 4 bases and the J gene end by 1 base; junction bases not matched to a gene: 5. Looked up from germline, CDR1 is SGHDT and CDR2 is YYEEEE. The CDR3 runs to 15 residues. CDR3: CASSQAGDRTDTQYF. CDR3 coding DNA: TGTGCCAGCAGCCAAGCGGGAGATCGCACAGATACGCAGTATTTT.

This rearrangement joins TRBV28 to TRBJ1-4; D remains unclear. The CDR3 consists of 14 residues. Trimming took 6 bases from V and 4 from J, leaving 12 bases between them. Looked up from germline, CDR1 is MDHEN and CDR2 is SYDVKM. The DNA of the CDR3 is TGTGCCAGCAGCCTCGTACATCTTAATGAAAAACTGTTTTTT. This gives the protein CASSLVHLNEKLFF.

The chain has TRBV5-6 and TRBJ2-7; D possibly corresponds to TRBD1 (6 bases). Germline V gene sequence: CDR1 SGHDT, CDR2 YYEEEE. The CDR3 sequence is 15 residues long. V lost 0 bases and J lost 2, with 12 bases in between. The CDR3 DNA follows: TGTGCCAGCAGCTTGGCCTCGACAGGAACCTACGAGCAGTACTTC. This translates into CASSLASTGTYEQYF.

The CDR3 loop is CAWSVRLAAEQFF. The CDR3 DNA is TGTGCCTGGAGTGTAAGGCTAGCGGCTGAGCAGTTCTTC. The genes are TRBV30 and TRBJ2-1; 7 bases are a match to TRBD2. The V gene's germline CDR1 is GTSNPN and CDR2 SVGIG (reference sequence). The CDR3 covers 13 residues. V dropped 0 bases and J dropped 9; count of bases not matched to a gene: 5. Full variable domain (remainder filled in from reference TRBV30 and TRBJ2-1): SQTIHQWPATLVQPVGSPLSLECTVEGTSNPNLYWYRQAAGRGLQLLFYSVGIGQISSEVPQNLSASRPQDRQFILSSKKLLLSDSGFYLCAWSVRLAAEQFFGPGTRLTVL.

The chain joins TRBV28 to TRBJ1-2; D is possibly TRBD1 (5 bases). Germline CDR1 reads MDHEN; CDR2 reads SYDVKM. V dropped 10 bases and J dropped 4 bases, with 10 bases sitting between them. There are 11 residues in the CDR3. CDR3 region: CATGGGYGYTF. The DNA of the CDR3 is TGTGCCACCGGGGGGGGCTATGGCTACACCTTC.

Regarding this clone: One end of the junction does not line up with germline, which may come from a read error. The chain uses TRBV30 and TRBJ2-3; 7 nucleotides align to TRBD2. Per the germline V gene, CDR1 is GTSNPN and CDR2 is SVGIG (reference sequence). The CDR3 covers 14 residues. The CDR3 is CAWSAGGVTGTQYF. The CDR3 DNA is TGTGCCTGGAGTGCGGGGGGTGTCACAGGTACGCAGTATTTT.